Below, one TCR beta chain is given with its context. No antigen is known for it. TCRdb independently ran MiXCR on the reads; one entry per CDR3 protein. The sample contains 200,000 or so distinct CDR3 sequences, less than 50% of which appear only once. This entry comes from a study of T cell repertoires in cytomegalovirus infection. Germline CDR1 reads MNHEY; CDR2 reads SVGAGI. Trimming took off 0 bases at V and 0 bases at J, with 8 bases between the two ends. This CDR3 spans 16 amino acids. The chain recombines TRBV6-5 with TRBJ2-2; D may be TRBD1 (5 bases). This TCR was recovered from a human donor in good health (CMV status not recorded). Some clones in this sample may be carry-over from other donors' samples. The sequencing here drew on CD8+ T cells from cultured PBMCs, taken from culture after CMV antigen stimulation. The CDR3 reads CASSYSQGTNTGELFF. The CDR3 nucleotides are TGTGCCAGCAGTTACTCGCAGGGTACGAACACCGGGGAGCTGTTTTTT.